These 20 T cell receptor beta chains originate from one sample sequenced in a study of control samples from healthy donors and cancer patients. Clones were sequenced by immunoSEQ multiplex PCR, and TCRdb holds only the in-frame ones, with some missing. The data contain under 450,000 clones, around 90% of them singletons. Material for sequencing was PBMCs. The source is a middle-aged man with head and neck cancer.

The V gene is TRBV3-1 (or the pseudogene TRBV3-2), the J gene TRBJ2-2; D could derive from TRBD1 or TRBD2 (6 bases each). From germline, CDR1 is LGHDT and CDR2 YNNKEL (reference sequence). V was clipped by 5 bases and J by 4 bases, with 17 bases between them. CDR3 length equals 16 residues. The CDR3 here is CASSNSRGGSTGELFF. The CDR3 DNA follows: TGTGCCAGCAGCAATAGCAGGGGAGGTAGCACCGGGGAGCTGTTTTTT.

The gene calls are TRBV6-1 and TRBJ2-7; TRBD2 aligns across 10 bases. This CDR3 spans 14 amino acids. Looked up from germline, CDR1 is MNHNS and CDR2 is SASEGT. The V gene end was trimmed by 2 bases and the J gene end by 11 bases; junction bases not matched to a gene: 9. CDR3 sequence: CASSESPASGSKYF. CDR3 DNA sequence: TGTGCCAGCAGTGAAAGTCCCGCTAGCGGGAGCAAGTACTTC.

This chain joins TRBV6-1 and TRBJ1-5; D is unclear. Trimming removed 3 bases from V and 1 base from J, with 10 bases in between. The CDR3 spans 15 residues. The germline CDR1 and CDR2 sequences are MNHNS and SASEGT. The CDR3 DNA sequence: TGTGCCAGCAGTGATAGACTGGGCAGCAATCAGCCCCAGCATTTT. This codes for CASSDRLGSNQPQHF.

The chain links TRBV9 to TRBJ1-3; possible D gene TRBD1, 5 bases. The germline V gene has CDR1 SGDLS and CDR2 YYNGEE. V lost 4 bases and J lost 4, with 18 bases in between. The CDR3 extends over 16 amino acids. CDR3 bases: TGTGCCAGCAGCCCTCAGGTAGGGAGGACAGGAAACACCATATATTTT. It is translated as CASSPQVGRTGNTIYF.

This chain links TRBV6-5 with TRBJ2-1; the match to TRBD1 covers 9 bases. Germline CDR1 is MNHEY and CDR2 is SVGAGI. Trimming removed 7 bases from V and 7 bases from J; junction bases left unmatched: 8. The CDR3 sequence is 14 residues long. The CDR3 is CASMRTGVWNEQFF. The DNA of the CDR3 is TGTGCCAGCATGAGGACAGGGGTGTGGAATGAGCAGTTCTTC.

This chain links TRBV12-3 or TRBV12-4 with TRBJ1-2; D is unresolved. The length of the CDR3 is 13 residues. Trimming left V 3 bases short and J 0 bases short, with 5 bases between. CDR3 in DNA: TGTGCCAGCAGTTTGACAACTAACTATGGCTACACCTTC. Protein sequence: CASSLTTNYGYTF.

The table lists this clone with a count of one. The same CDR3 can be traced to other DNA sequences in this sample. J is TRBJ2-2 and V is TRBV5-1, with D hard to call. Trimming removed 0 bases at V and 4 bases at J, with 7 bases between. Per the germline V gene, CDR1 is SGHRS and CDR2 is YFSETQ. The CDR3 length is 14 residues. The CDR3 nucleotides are TGCGCCAGCAGCTTGGATTGGGGCACCGGGGAGCTGTTTTTT. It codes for CASSLDWGTGELFF.

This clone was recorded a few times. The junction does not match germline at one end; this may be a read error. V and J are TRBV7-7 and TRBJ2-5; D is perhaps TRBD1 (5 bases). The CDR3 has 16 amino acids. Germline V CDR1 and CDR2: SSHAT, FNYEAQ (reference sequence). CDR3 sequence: CASSLQPGHPQETQYF. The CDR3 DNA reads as TGTGCTAGCAGCTTACAACCAGGGCATCCCCAAGAGACCCAGTACTTC.

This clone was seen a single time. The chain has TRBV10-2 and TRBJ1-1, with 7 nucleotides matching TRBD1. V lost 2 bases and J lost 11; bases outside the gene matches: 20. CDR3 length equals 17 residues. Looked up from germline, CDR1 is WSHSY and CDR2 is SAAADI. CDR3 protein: CASSEERDLTGSLKAFF. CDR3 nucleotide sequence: TGCGCCAGCAGTGAGGAGAGGGACTTGACAGGGTCCCTTAAGGCTTTCTTT.

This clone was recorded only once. CDR3 bases: TGTGCCAGCAGTTTAAATCCGGGACTAGCGACCGGGGAGCTGTTTTTT. It yields the protein CASSLNPGLATGELFF. The chain employs TRBV27 and TRBJ2-2, with 10 bases aligning to TRBD2. In germline, CDR1 is MNHEY, CDR2 SMNVEV (reference sequence). V lost 2 bases and J lost 5; bases outside the gene matches: 5. The CDR3 totals 16 residues.

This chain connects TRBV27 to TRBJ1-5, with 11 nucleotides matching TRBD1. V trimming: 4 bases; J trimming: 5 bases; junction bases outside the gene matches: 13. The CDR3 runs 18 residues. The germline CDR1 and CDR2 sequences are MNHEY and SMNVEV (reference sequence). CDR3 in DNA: TGTGCCAGCAGTTACTGCCGGGACAGGGGGATCCTTTATCAGCCCCAGCATTTT. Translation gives CASSYCRDRGILYQPQHF.

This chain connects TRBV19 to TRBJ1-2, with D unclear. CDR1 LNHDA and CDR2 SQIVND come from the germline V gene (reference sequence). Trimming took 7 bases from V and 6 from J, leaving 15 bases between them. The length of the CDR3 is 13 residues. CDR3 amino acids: CASTQPGVDGYTF. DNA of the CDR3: TGTGCCAGTACCCAACCTGGGGTGGATGGCTACACCTTC.

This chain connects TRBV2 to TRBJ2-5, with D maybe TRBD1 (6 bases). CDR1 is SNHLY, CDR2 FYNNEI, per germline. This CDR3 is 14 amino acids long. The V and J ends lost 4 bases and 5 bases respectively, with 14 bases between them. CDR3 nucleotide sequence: TGTGCCAGCAGTGTTCTGGGGGCGAGGGAGACCCAGTACTTC. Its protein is CASSVLGARETQYF.

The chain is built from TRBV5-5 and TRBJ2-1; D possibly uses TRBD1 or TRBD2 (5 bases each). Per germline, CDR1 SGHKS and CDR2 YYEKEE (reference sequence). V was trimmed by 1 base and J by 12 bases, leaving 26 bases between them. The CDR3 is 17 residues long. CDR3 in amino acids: CASSLSGSGRLDDRQFF. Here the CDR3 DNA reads TGTGCCAGCAGCTTGTCAGGGTCGGGGCGTCTGGACGATCGGCAGTTCTTC.

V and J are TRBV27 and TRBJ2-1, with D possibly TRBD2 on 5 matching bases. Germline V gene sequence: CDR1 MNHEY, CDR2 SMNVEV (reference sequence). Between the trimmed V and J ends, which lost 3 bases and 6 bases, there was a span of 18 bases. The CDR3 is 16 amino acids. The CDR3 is CASSLGAWGIPNEQFF. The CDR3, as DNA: TGTGCCAGCAGTTTGGGAGCCTGGGGAATTCCCAATGAGCAGTTCTTC.

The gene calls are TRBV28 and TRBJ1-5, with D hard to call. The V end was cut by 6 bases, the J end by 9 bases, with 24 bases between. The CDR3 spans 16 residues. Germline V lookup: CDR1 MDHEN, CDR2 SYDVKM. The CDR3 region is CASRTGRGSGMRPQHF. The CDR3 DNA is TGTGCCAGCAGGACCGGTCGTGGGTCCGGGATGCGGCCCCAGCATTTT.

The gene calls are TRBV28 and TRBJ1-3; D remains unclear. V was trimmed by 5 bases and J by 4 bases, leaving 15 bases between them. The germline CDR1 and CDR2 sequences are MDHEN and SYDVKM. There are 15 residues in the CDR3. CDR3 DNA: TGTGCCAGCAGTCCTGGACCCGCATCAGGAAACACCATATATTTT. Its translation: CASSPGPASGNTIYF.

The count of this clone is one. This CDR3 is CASSLPRSGQGSYEQYF. The CDR3 nucleotides read TGTGCCAGCAGTTTACCCCGTTCTGGACAGGGGTCCTACGAGCAGTACTTC. This sequence joins TRBV28 and TRBJ2-7; TRBD1 matches at 9 bases. Per germline, CDR1 MDHEN and CDR2 SYDVKM. V lost 2 bases, J lost 1 base, and 9 bases stayed unmatched. The CDR3 length is 17 residues.

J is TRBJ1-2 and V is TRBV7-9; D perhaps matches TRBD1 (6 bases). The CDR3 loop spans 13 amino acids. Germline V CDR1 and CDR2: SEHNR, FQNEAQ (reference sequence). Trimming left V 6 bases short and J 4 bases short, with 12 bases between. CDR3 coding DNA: TGTGCCAGCAGTTTTTGGGGGGCCTATGGCTACACCTTC. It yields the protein CASSFWGAYGYTF.

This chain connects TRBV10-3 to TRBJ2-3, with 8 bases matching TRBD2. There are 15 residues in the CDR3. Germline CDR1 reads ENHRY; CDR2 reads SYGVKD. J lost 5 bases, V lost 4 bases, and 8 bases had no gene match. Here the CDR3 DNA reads TGTGCCATCAGTGCTGGTAGCGGGAAGGTAGATACGCAGTATTTT. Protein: CAISAGSGKVDTQYF.